The next 8 T cell receptor beta chains were all read from a single sample in a study of shared clonotypes between healthy human individuals. Here immunoSEQ multiplex PCR was the method, and the copy in TCRdb shows in-frame clones only, minus some. The sample holds about 580,000 clones, nearly 98% seen once. Terminally differentiated effector memory CD45RA+ cells were excluded by CCR7 positive selection of CD45RO-negative cells. Input material: naive CD8+ T cells sorted from blood. These receptors all stem from a man aged 25 to 40 in good health.

The CDR3 loop reads CASSPSGSYEQFF. The CDR3 region has the DNA TGTGCCAGCAGTCCTAGCGGGAGTTATGAGCAGTTCTTC. The rearrangement uses TRBV6-4 and TRBJ2-1; 10 bases are shared with TRBD2. The CDR3 is made up of 13 amino acids. Germline CDR1 and CDR2: MRHNA and SNTAGT. V lost 5 bases to trimming and J lost 8 bases; unmatched junction nucleotides: 3.

J is TRBJ2-2 and V is TRBV6-5; no clear D gene. From germline, CDR1 is MNHEY and CDR2 SVGAGI. The CDR3 is made up of 14 amino acids. The germline V and J ends were trimmed by 4 bases and 3 bases, with 9 bases remaining between them. CDR3 sequence: CASSSSVYTGELFF. The CDR3 DNA is TGTGCCAGCAGTTCCAGCGTTTACACCGGGGAGCTGTTTTTT.

The gene calls are TRBV11-1 and TRBJ2-1; D not resolved. V lost 1 base to trimming and J lost 4 bases, with 14 bases between them. This CDR3 is built from 16 residues. Per the germline V gene, CDR1 is SGHAT and CDR2 is FQDESV (reference sequence). CDR3 sequence reads: CASSLGARVPYNEQFF. DNA for the CDR3: TGTGCCAGCAGCTTAGGGGCAAGGGTGCCATACAATGAGCAGTTCTTC.

This clone appeared once. The same CDR3 is also encoded by other DNA sequences in this sample. This chain joins TRBV7-9 and TRBJ2-2; a possible D gene is TRBD2 (5 bases). Germline V gene sequence: CDR1 SEHNR, CDR2 FQNEAQ (reference sequence). Trimming removed 5 bases from V and 1 base from J, with 8 bases in between. This CDR3 has 14 residues. This CDR3 reads CASSPDLNTGELFF. The CDR3 DNA reads as TGTGCCAGCAGCCCGGACTTGAACACCGGGGAGCTGTTTTTT.

The J gene is TRBJ2-1, the V gene TRBV5-6, with no clear D. Trimming cost V 4 bases and J 4 bases, with 12 bases left between them. Germline V gives CDR1 SGHDT, CDR2 YYEEEE. This CDR3 is built from 14 residues. The CDR3 DNA is TGTGCCAGCAGCCCAGGACCAATATACAATGAGCAGTTCTTC. It encodes CASSPGPIYNEQFF.

The CDR3 is CASSSGTGLSNQPQHF. Here the CDR3 DNA reads TGTGCCAGCAGCTCCGGAACAGGGCTTAGCAATCAGCCCCAGCATTTT. The V and J genes are TRBV7-6 and TRBJ1-5; D perhaps matches TRBD1 (6 bases). This CDR3 is 16 amino acids long. CDR1 and CDR2 (germline): SGHVS, FNYEAQ. V lost 4 bases to trimming and J lost 0 bases, with 13 bases between them.

This CDR3 reads CASSLRDRGQTDTQYF. As DNA, the CDR3 is TGTGCCAGCAGTTTAAGGGACAGGGGGCAAACAGATACGCAGTATTTT. V and J are TRBV28 and TRBJ2-3; 12 bases agree with TRBD1. The CDR3 extends over 16 amino acids. CDR1 and CDR2 from the germline V gene are MDHEN and SYDVKM. J was trimmed by 3 bases and V by 2 bases; bases with no gene match: 3.

The chain combines TRBV6-5 with TRBJ2-5; D ambiguous. The CDR3 totals 14 residues. The germline CDR1 and CDR2 sequences are MNHEY and SVGAGI. Trimming stripped 2 bases from V and 5 bases from J, with 12 bases between. CDR3 bases: TGTGCCAGCAGTTACGGCGTCGTGGCGGAGACCCAGTACTTC. It specifies CASSYGVVAETQYF.